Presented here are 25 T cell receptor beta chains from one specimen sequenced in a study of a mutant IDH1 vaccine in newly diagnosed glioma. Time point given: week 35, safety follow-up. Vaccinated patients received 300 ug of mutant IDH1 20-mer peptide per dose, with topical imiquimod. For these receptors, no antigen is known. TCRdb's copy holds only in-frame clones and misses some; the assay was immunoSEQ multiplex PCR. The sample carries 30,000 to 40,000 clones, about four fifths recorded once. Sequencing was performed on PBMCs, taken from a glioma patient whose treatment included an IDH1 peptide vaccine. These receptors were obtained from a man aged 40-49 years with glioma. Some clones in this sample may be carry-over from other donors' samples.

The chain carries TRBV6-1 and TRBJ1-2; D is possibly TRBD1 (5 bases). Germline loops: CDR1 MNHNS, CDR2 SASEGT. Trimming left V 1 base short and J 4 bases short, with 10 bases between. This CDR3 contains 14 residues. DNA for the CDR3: TGTGCCAGCAGTGAAGGTGCGGGGGGCTATGGCTACACCTTC. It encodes CASSEGAGGYGYTF.

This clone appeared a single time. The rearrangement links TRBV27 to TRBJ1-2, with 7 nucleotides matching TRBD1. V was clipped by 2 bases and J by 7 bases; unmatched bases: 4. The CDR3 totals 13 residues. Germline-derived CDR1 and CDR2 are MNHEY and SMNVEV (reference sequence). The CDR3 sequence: CASSLGRQGGYTF. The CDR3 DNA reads TGTGCCAGCAGTTTAGGGAGACAGGGTGGCTACACCTTC.

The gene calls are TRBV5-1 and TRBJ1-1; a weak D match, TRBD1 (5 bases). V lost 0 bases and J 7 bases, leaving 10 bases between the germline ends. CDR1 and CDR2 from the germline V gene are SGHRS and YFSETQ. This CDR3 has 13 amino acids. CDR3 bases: TGCGCCAGCAGCTTGGGACAGACCCTTGAAGCTTTCTTT. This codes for CASSLGQTLEAFF.

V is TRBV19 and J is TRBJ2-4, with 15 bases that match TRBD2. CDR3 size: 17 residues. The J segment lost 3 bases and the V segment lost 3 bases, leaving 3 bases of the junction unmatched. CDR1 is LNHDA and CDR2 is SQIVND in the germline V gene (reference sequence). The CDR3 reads CASSMRTSGGGKNIQYF. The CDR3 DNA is TGTGCCAGTAGTATGAGGACTAGCGGGGGGGGCAAAAACATTCAGTACTTC.

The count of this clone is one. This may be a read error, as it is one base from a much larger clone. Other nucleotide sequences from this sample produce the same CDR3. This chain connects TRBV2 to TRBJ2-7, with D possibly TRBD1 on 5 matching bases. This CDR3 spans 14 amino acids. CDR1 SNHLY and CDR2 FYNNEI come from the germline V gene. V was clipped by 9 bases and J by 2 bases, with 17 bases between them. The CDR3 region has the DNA TGTGCCAGTAGCCCTCCGGACAAGACCTACGAGCAGTACTTC. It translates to CASSPPDKTYEQYF.

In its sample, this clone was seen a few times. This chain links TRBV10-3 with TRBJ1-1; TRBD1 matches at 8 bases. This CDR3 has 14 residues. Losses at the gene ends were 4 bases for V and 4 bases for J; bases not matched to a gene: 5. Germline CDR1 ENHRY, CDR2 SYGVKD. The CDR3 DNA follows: TGTGCCATCAGTGGACAGGGGCGGAGCACTGAAGCTTTCTTT. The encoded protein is CAISGQGRSTEAFF.

CDR3 coding DNA: TGTGCCTGGAGTGTTACAGGGGCGCATGGCTACACCTTC. The encoded protein is CAWSVTGAHGYTF. This chain connects TRBV30 to TRBJ1-2; 7 nucleotides match TRBD1. V lost 0 bases, J lost 6 bases, and 4 bases stayed unmatched. The V gene's germline CDR1 is GTSNPN and CDR2 SVGIG (reference sequence). The CDR3 covers 13 residues.

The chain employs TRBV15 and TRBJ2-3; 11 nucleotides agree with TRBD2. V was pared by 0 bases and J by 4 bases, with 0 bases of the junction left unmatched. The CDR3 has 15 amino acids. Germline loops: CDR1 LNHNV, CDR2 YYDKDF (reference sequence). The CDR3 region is CATSRDSGGADTQYF. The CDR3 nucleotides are TGTGCCACCAGCAGAGATAGCGGGGGGGCAGATACGCAGTATTTT.

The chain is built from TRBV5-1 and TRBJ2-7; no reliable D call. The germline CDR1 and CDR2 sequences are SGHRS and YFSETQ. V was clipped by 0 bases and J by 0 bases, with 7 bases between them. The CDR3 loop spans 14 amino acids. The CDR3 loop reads CASSLALISYEQYF. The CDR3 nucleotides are TGCGCCAGCAGCTTGGCACTAATCTCCTACGAGCAGTACTTC.

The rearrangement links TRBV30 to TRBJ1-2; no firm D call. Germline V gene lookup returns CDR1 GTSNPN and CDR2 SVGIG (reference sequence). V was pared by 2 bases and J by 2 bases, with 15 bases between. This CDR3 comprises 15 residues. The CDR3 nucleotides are TGTGCCTGGAGTCCGGAGCTTCCGGGGAACTATGGCTACACCTTC. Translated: CAWSPELPGNYGYTF.

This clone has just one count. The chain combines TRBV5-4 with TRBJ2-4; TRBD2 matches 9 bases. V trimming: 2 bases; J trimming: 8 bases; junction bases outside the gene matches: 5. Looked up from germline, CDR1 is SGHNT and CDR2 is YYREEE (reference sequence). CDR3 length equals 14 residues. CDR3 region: CASSLGGGADIQYF. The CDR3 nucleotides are TGTGCCAGCAGCTTAGGCGGGGGGGCCGACATTCAGTACTTC.

The CDR3 DNA follows: TGTGCCTGGCTTCAGTCAACTAATGAAAAACTGTTTTTT. It yields the protein CAWLQSTNEKLFF. The chain joins TRBV30 to TRBJ1-4; D not certain. The V end was cut by 5 bases, the J end by 0 bases, with 7 bases between. Germline V lookup: CDR1 GTSNPN, CDR2 SVGIG (reference sequence). This CDR3 is built from 13 residues. Full variable domain (outside the CDR3, taken from reference TRBV30 and TRBJ1-4): SQTIHQWPATLVQPVGSPLSLECTVEGTSNPNLYWYRQAAGRGLQLLFYSVGIGQISSEVPQNLSASRPQDRQFILSSKKLLLSDSGFYLCAWLQSTNEKLFFGSGTQLSVL.

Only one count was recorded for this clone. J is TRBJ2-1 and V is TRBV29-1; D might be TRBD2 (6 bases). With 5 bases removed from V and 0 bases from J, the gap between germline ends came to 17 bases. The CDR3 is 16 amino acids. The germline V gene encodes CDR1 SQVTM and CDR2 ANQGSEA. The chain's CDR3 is CSVQGLSGGSYNEQFF. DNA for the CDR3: TGCAGCGTTCAGGGACTTAGCGGAGGCTCCTACAATGAGCAGTTCTTC.

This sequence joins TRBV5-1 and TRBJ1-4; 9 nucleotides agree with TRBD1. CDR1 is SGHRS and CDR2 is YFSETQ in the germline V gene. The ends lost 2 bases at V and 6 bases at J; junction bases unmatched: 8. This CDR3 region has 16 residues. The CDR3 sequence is CASSFEQGARYEKLFF. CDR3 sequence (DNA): TGCGCCAGCAGCTTCGAACAGGGGGCGCGTTATGAAAAACTGTTTTTT.

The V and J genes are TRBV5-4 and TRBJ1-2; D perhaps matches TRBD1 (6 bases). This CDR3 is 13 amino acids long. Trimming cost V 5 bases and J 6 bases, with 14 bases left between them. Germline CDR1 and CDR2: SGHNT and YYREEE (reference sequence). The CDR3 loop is CASRIGGQDGYTF. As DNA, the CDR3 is TGTGCCAGCAGAATTGGGGGCCAAGATGGCTACACCTTC.

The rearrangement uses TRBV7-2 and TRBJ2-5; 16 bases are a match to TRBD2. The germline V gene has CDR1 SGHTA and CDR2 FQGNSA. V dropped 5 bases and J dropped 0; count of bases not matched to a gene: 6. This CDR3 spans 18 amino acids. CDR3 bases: TGTGCCAGCAGCCGCCCGGGACTAGCGGGGGGGTACCAAGAGACCCAGTACTTC. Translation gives CASSRPGLAGGYQETQYF.

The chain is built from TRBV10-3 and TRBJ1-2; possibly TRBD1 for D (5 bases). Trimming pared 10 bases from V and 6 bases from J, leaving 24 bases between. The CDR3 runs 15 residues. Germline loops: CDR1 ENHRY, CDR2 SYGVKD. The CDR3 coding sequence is TGTGCCACCGGAAGAGAGGAGGGGTACGCGCATGGCTACACCTTC. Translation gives CATGREEGYAHGYTF.

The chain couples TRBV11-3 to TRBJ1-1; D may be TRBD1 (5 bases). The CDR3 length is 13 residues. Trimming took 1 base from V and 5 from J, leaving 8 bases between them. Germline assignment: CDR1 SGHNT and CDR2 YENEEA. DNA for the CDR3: TGTGCCAGCAGCTTAGGCAGGGAGACTGAAGCTTTCTTT. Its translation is CASSLGRETEAFF.

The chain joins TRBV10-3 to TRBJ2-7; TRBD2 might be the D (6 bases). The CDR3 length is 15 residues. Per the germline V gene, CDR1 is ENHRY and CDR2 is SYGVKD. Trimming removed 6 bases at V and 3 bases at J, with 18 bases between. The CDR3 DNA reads TGTGCCATCAGATGGGGGGAGGCGGGGAGCTACGAGCAGTACTTC. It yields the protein CAIRWGEAGSYEQYF.

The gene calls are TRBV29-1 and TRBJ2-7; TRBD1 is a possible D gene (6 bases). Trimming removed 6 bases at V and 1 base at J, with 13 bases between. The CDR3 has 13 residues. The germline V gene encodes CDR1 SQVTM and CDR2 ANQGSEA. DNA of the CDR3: TGCAGCGTCCGGACAGCGATATCCTACGAGCAGTACTTC. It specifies CSVRTAISYEQYF.

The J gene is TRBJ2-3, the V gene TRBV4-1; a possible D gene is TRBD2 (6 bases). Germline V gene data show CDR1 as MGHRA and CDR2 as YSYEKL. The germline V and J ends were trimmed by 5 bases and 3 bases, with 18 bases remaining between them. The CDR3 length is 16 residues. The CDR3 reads CASSVRTGGKTDTQYF. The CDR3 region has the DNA TGCGCCAGCAGCGTTCGGACTGGGGGGAAGACAGATACGCAGTATTTT.

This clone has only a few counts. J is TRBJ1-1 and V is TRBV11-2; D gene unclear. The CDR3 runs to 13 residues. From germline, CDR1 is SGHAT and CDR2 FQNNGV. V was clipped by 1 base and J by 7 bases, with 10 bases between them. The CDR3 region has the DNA TGTGCCAGCAGCTTAGTGCCGGAATATGAAGCTTTCTTT. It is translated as CASSLVPEYEAFF.

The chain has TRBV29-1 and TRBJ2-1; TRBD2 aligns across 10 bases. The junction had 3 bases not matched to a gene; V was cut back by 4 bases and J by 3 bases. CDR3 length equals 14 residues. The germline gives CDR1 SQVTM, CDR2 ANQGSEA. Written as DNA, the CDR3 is TGCAGCGTTGGGTCTAGCGGGGGCTACAATGAGCAGTTCTTC. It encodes CSVGSSGGYNEQFF.

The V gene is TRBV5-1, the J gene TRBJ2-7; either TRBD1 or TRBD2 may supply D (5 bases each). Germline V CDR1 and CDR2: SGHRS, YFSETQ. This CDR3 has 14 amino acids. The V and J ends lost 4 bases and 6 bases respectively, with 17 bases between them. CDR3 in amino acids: CASSQAGAGIEQYF. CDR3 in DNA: TGCGCCAGCAGCCAAGCCGGGGCCGGGATCGAGCAGTACTTC.

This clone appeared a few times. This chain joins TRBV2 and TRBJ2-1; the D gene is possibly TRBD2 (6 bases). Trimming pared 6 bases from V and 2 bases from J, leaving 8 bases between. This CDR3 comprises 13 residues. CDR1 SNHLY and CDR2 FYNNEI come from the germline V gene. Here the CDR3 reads CASRRGTYNEQFF. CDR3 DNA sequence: TGTGCCAGCAGGCGGGGAACCTACAATGAGCAGTTCTTC.